The rows below give T cell receptor beta chains drawn from one sample of a study of T cell responses to AZD1222 COVID-19 vaccine. Measured with immunoSEQ multiplex PCR; TCRdb has only the in-frame clones, and not every one. In the table there are 110,000 to 150,000 clones, about 93% of which are singletons. The sequencing here drew on peripheral blood, taken on day 0 of AZD1222 vaccination. These receptors were obtained from an adult in good health. Each CDR3 is given with its conserved first and last residue. The D gene is left open where the match is weak. Clone size is stated in some rows and not others, as once, few, many or a class when expanded.

- once TRBJ1-6 TRBV15 TGTGCCACCAGCAGGAGCCCCGGGGGTGATTCACCCCTCCACTTT CATSRSPGGDSPLHF
- - TRBJ1-2 TRBV6-4 TGTGCCATCACCGGGGAGGGGGACTATGGCTACACCTTC CAITGEGDYGYTF
- - TRBJ2-1 TRBV7-2 TGTGCCAGCAGCTTAAGACTAGGGGGCCACAATGAGCAGTTCTTC CASSLRLGGHNEQFF
- - TRBJ1-4 TRBV6-2/TRBV6-3 TGTGCCAGCAGCCCCCGCTCATCTAATGAAAAACTGTTTTTT CASSPRSSNEKLFF
- - TRBJ2-7 TRBV19 TGTGCCAGTAGTCCGAACACTGCCTCCTACGAGCAGTACTTC CASSPNTASYEQYF
TRBD2 - TRBJ2-7 TRBV6-1 TGTGCCAGCAGTGAAGGAATTGCTAGCGGGAAGGATGAGCAGTACTTC CASSEGIASGKDEQYF
TRBD2 - TRBJ2-7 TRBV27 TGTGCCAGCCGTACACTAGCGGGCGAGCAGTACTTC CASRTLAGEQYF
- - TRBJ2-7 TRBV6-2/TRBV6-3 TGTGCCAGCAGTTACTCGGCGACAAGCTCCTACGAGCAGTACTTC CASSYSATSSYEQYF
- - TRBJ2-6 TRBV5-1 TGCGCCAGCAGCTTGTCTGGGGCTGGGGCCAACGTCCTGACTTTC CASSLSGAGANVLTF
- - TRBJ2-7 TRBV12-1 TGTGCCAGCAGCGCGCCCCGGGACAGGCACTACGAGCAGTACTTC CASSAPRDRHYEQYF
TRBD1 - TRBJ1-1 TRBV5-4 TGTGCCAGCAGCCCATGGACAGGTCGTAGCACTGAAGCTTTCTTT CASSPWTGRSTEAFF
- - TRBJ1-2 TRBV30 TGTGCCTGCCCGAGGACGGCGGACAATGGCTACACCTTC CACPRTADNGYTF
- - TRBJ1-2 TRBV19 TGTGCCAATCAGACAGCTTCATCTGGCTACACCTTC CANQTASSGYTF
- - TRBJ2-7 TRBV6-1 TGTGCCAGCAGTGACGGGTTCTCCTACGAGCAGTACTTC CASSDGFSYEQYF
- - TRBJ1-1 TRBV19 TGTGCCAGTAGTATACGGGACGTAACTGAAGCTTTCTTT CASSIRDVTEAFF
- few TRBJ1-5 TRBV19 TGTGCCAGTGGAACTCGCCAGGGCATTGCAAGTCAGCCCCAGCATTTT CASGTRQGIASQPQHF
- - TRBJ1-2 TRBV19 TGTGCCAGTAGTAGAACAGGGAATCCCTATGGCTACACCTTC CASSRTGNPYGYTF
TRBD2 - TRBJ2-1 TRBV2 TGTGCCAGCAGTGCACGGGGGGACAATGAGCAGTTCTTC CASSARGDNEQFF
- - TRBJ1-5 TRBV3-1/TRBV3-2 TGTGCCAGCAGCCAAGAACTAGGGGCGCCCCAGCATTTT CASSQELGAPQHF
TRBD2 - TRBJ2-1 TRBV30 TGTGCCTGGAGCCTAGGGACTAGCGCCTACAATGAGCAGTTCTTC CAWSLGTSAYNEQFF
- - TRBJ1-1 TRBV5-1 TGCGCCAGCAGCTTGCTGAACACTGAAGCTTTCTTT CASSLLNTEAFF
- - TRBJ1-1 TRBV7-9 TGTGCCAGCAGCTTTTGGGGGGCGCCCACTGAAGCTTTCTTT CASSFWGAPTEAFF
- - TRBJ2-7 TRBV5-1 TGCGCCAGCAGCTCTACGACAGGTACCTACGAGCAGTACTTC CASSSTTGTYEQYF